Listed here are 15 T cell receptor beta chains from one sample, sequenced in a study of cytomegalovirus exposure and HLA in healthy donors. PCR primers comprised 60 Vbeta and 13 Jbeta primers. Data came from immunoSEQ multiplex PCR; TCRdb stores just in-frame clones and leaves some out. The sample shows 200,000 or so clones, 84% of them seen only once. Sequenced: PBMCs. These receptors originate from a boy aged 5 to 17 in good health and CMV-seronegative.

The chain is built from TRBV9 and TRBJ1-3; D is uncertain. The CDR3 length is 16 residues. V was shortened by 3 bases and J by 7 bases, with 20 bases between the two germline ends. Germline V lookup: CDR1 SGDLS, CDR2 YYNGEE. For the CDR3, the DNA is TGTGCCAGCAGCGCCCTAGACCAAGTGAGTTGGAACACCATATATTTT. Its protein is CASSALDQVSWNTIYF.

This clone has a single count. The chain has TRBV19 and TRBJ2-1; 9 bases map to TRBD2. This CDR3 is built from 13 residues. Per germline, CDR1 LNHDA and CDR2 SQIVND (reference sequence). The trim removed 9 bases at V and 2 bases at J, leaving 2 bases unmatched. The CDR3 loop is CASRLAAYNEQFF. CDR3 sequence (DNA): TGTGCCAGCAGACTAGCGGCCTACAATGAGCAGTTCTTC.

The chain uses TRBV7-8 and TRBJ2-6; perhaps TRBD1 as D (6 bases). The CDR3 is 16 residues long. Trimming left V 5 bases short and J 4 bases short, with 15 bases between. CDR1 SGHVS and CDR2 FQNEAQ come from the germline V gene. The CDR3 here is CASSPAGATGANVLTF. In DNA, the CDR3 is TGTGCCAGCAGCCCAGCAGGGGCAACCGGGGCCAACGTCCTGACTTTC.

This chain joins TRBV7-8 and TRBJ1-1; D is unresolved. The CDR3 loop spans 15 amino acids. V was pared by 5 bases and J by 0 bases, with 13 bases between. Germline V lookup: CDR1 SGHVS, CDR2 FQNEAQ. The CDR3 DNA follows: TGTGCCAGCAGCCACCTCTCGGTCGTGAACACTGAAGCTTTCTTT. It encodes CASSHLSVVNTEAFF.

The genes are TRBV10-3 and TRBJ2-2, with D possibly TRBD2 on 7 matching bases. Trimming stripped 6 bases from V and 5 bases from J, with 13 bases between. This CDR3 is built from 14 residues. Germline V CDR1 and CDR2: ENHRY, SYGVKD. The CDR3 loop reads CAIRGGLGTGELFF. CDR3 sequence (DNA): TGTGCCATCAGGGGGGGGCTGGGGACCGGGGAGCTGTTTTTT.

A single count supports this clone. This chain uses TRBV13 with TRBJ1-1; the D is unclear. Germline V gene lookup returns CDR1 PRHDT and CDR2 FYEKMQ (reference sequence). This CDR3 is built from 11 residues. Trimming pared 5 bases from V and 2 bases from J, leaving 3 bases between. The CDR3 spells CASSPNTEAFF. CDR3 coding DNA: TGTGCCAGCAGCCCTAACACTGAAGCTTTCTTT.

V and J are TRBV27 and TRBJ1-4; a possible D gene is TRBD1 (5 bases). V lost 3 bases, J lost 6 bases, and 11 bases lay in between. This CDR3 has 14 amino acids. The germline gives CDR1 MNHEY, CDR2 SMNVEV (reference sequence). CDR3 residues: CASSLSGLDEKLFF. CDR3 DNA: TGTGCCAGCAGTTTGTCGGGACTGGATGAAAAACTGTTTTTT.

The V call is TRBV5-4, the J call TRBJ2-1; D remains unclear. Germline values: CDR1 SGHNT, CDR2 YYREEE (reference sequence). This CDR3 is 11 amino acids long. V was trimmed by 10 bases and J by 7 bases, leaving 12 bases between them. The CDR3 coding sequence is TGTGCCTCCCTTGGTACTAATGAGCAGTTCTTC. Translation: CASLGTNEQFF. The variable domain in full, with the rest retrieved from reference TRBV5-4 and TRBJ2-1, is ETGVTQSPTHLIKTRGQQVTLRCSSQSGHNTVSWYQQALGQGPQFIFQYYREEENGRGNFPPRFSGLQFPNYSSELNVNALELDDSALYLCASLGTNEQFFGPGTRLTVL.

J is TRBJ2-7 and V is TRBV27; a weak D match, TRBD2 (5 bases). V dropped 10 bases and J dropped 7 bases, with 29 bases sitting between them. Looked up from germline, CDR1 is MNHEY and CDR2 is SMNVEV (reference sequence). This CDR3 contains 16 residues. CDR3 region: CATRPGLTSGIREQYF. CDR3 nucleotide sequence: TGTGCCACACGGCCCGGACTTACAAGTGGGATTAGGGAGCAGTACTTC.

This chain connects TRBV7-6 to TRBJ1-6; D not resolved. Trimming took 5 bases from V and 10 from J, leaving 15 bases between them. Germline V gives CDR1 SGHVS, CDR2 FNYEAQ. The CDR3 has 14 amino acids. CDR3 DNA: TGTGCCAGCAGCCTCCGGGAGACAAAGTCACCCCTCCACTTT. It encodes CASSLRETKSPLHF.

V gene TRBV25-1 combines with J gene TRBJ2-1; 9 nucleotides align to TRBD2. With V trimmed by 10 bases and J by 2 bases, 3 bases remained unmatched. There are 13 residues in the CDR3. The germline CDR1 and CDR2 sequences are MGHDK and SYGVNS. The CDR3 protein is CATSGVPYNEQFF. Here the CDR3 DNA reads TGTGCCACTAGCGGGGTTCCCTACAATGAGCAGTTCTTC.

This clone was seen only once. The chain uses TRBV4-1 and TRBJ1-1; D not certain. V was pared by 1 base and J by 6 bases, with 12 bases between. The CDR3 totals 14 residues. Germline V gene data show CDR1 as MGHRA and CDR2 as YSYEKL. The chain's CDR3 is CASSQVPGDPEAFF. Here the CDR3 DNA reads TGCGCCAGCAGCCAAGTCCCCGGGGATCCTGAAGCTTTCTTT.

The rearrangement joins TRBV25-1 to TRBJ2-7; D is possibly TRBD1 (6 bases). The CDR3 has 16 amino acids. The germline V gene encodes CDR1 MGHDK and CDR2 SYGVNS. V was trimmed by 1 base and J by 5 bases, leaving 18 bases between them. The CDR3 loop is CASSEFSGTRTNEQYF. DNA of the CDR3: TGTGCCAGCAGTGAATTTTCAGGGACAAGGACCAACGAGCAGTACTTC.

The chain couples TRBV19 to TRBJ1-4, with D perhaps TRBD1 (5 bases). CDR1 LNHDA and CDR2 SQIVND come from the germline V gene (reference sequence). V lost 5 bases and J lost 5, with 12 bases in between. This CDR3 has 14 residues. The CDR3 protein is CASSPQGVNEKLFF. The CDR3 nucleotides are TGTGCCAGTAGTCCCCAGGGTGTGAATGAAAAACTGTTTTTT.

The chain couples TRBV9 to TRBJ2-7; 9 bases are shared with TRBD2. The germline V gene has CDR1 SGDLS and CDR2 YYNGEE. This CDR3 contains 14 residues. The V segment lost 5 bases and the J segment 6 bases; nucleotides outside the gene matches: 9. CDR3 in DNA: TGTGCCAGCAGTCCTAGCGGGACGAAACGCGAGCAGTACTTC. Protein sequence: CASSPSGTKREQYF.